The clone carrying this T cell receptor beta chain was counted ten times or more. Its antigen is as yet unknown. The data originate from a study of identical twins. TCRdb used MiXCR to reprocess the 5' RACE reads, holding one entry per CDR3 protein. In the table there are about 240,000 distinct CDR3 sequences, under 12% of which are singletons. General study results and limits: Abundant beta clonotypes from cord blood had fewer insertions, unlike memory repertoires, which showed none. Partly confounded zero-insertion analyses could result from invariant MAIT and iNKT cells.

The source of this sequence is a man aged 45 to 65 in good health. The sequencing input was memory T cells sorted from blood.

CDR3 nucleotide sequence: TGTGCCAGCAGCTTCGAGGGTAGAAATCAGCCCCAGCATTTT. Protein: CASSFEGRNQPQHF. The rearrangement links TRBV7-9 to TRBJ1-5; D is uncertain. The germline V gene has CDR1 SEHNR and CDR2 FQNEAQ (reference sequence). This CDR3 has 14 amino acids. V was pared by 3 bases and J by 4 bases, with 10 bases between.